The 8 T cell receptor beta chains below come from one sample, sequenced in a study of T-cell reconstitution after alpha-beta-depleted transplantation in children. Unique molecular identifiers were used in preparing the TCRbeta library. TCRdb called the PCR reads again in MiXCR, with one record for every CDR3 protein. Of more than 400,000 distinct CDR3 sequences listed, about 45% are singletons. Sample: PBMCs, taken before TCRalphabeta/CD19-depleted stem cell transplant. These TCRs come from a girl aged 2 to 9 with aplastic anemia, due to receive a stem cell transplant.

This clonotype was detected ten times or more. The rearrangement joins TRBV7-6 to TRBJ1-1; D is perhaps TRBD1 (5 bases). There are 13 residues in the CDR3. Trimming removed 1 base at V and 6 bases at J, with 9 bases between. Germline-derived CDR1 and CDR2 are SGHVS and FNYEAQ. The CDR3 DNA follows: TGTGCCAGCAGCTTAGTATCGGGGGCTGAAGCTTTCTTT. Protein product: CASSLVSGAEAFF.

This clonotype was detected ten times or more. This rearrangement joins TRBV12-3 or TRBV12-4 to TRBJ2-1, with TRBD2 matching over 10 bases. Unmatched junction bases numbered 10, after V lost 7 bases and J lost 7 bases. CDR3 length: 15 residues. The CDR3 DNA reads as TGTGCCAGCACCCAGGGAGCGGGAGGGATAAATGAGCAGTTCTTC. Its translation is CASTQGAGGINEQFF.

This clonotype has just a few counts. V gene TRBV4-1 combines with J gene TRBJ2-6; TRBD2 might be the D (6 bases). The CDR3 loop spans 18 amino acids. CDR1 and CDR2 from the germline V gene are MGHRA and YSYEKL. Trimming cost V 0 bases and J 2 bases, with 14 bases left between them. CDR3 protein: CASSQEGQGGAGANVLTF. In DNA, the CDR3 is TGCGCCAGCAGCCAAGAGGGGCAGGGAGGCGCTGGGGCCAACGTCCTGACTTTC.

The rearrangement joins TRBV5-1 to TRBJ2-1, with TRBD2 identical over 10 bases. The germline V gene has CDR1 SGHRS and CDR2 YFSETQ. This CDR3 region has 18 residues. The trim removed 2 bases at V and 1 base at J, leaving 9 bases unmatched. The CDR3 protein is CASSFAFSGGKSYNEQFF. DNA of the CDR3: TGCGCCAGCAGCTTCGCCTTTAGCGGGGGGAAGTCCTACAATGAGCAGTTCTTC.

This chain connects TRBV15 to TRBJ1-5; tentatively, D is TRBD1 (5 bases). The V end lost 3 bases, the J end lost 1 base, and 7 bases lay between the germline ends. CDR3 size: 14 residues. Germline CDR1 LNHNV, CDR2 YYDKDF (reference sequence). The CDR3 sequence is CATSRGGSNQPQHF. CDR3 nucleotides: TGTGCCACCAGCAGGGGGGGGAGCAATCAGCCCCAGCATTTT.

The chain joins TRBV4-2 to TRBJ2-3; 7 positions match TRBD2. Germline V lookup: CDR1 LGHNA, CDR2 YNFKEQ. The CDR3 is 17 residues long. V was clipped by 2 bases and J by 1 base; unmatched bases: 9. The CDR3 loop reads CASSQTPPAGRTDTQYF. The CDR3 DNA sequence: TGTGCCAGCAGCCAAACCCCCCCAGCGGGGCGCACAGATACGCAGTATTTT.

The V call is TRBV7-9, the J call TRBJ2-7, with 7 bases that match TRBD2. In germline, CDR1 is SEHNR, CDR2 FQNEAQ (reference sequence). The CDR3 is 13 residues long. V shed 4 bases, J shed 3 bases, and the junction held 3 bases outside the gene matches. For the CDR3, the DNA is TGTGCCAGCAGCTCTGAGCGGGACTACGAGCAGTACTTC. It specifies CASSSERDYEQYF.

The chain is built from TRBV4-3 and TRBJ2-7; D is undetermined. Germline CDR1 LGHNA, CDR2 YSLEER. Trimming took off 3 bases at V and 6 bases at J, with 18 bases between the two ends. The CDR3 runs to 15 residues. CDR3: CASSQALVMPREQYF. The CDR3 region has the DNA TGCGCCAGCAGCCAGGCCCTGGTGATGCCTCGCGAGCAGTACTTC.